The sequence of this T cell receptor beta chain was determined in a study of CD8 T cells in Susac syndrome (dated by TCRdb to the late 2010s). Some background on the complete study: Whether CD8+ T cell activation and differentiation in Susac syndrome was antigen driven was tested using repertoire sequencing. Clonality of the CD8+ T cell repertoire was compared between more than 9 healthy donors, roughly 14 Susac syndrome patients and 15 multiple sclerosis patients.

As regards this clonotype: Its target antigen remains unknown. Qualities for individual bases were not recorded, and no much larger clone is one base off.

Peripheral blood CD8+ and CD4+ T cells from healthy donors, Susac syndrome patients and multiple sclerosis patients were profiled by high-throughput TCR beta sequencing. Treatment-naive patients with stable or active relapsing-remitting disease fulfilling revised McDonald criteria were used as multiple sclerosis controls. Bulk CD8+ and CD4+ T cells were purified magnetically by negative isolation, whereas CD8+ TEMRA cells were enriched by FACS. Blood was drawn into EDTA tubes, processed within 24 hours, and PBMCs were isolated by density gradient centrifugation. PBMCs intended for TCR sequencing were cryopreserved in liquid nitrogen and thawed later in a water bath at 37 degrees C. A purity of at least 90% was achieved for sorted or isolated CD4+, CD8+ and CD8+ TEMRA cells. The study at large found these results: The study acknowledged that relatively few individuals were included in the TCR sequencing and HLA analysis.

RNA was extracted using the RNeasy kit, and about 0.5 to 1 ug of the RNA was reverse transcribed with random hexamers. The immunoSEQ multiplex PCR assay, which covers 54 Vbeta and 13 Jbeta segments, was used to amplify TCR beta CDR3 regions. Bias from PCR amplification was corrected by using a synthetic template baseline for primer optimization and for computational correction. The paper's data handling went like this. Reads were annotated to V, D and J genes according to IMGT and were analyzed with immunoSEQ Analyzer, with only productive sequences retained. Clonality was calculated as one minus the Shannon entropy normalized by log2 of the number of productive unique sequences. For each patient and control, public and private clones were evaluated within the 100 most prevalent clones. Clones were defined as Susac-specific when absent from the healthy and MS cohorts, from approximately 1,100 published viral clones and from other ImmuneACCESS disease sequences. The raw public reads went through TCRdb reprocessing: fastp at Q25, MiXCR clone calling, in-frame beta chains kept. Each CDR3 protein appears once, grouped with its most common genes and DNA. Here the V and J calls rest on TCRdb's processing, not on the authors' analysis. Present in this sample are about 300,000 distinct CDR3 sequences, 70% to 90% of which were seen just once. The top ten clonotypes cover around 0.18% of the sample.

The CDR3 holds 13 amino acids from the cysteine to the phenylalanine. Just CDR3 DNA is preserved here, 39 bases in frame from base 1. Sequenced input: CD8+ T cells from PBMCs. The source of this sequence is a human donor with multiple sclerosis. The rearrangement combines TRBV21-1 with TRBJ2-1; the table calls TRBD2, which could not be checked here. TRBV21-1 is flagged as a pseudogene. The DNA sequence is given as TGTGCCAGCAGCGCAGACAAGCGGAGGGAGCAGTTCTTC. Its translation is CASSADKRREQFF.